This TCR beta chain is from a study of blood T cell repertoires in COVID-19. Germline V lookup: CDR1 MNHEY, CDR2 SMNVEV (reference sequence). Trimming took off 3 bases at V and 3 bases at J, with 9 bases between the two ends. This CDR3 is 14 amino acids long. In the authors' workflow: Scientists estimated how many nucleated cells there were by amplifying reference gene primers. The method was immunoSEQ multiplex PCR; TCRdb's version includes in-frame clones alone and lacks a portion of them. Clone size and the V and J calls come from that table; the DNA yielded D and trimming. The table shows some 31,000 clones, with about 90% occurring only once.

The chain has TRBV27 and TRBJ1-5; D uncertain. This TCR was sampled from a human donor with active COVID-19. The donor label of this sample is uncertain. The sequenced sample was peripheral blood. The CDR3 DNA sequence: TGTGCCAGCAGTTTGGCCAGACACAATCAGCCCCAGCATTTT. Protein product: CASSLARHNQPQHF.